This TCR beta chain appears in the sequencing data of a study of identical twins. Study results and limitations: Partial confounding of zero-insertion analyses by invariant MAIT and iNKT cells was possible. For out-of-frame beta sequences, excess twin sharing was weaker.

All donors were healthy Caucasians. CDR1 SGHRS and CDR2 YFSETQ come from the germline V gene. The CDR3 contains 14 residues. V gave up 3 bases and J gave up 2 bases; unmatched junction bases: 0. This clonotype occurred a few times. Its antigen is not identified. A single record per CDR3 protein comes from TCRdb applying MiXCR to the 5' RACE reads. This sample has 250,000 or so distinct CDR3 sequences; approximately 8.3% occur once, and the top ten carry approximately 3%. These data were also filed under a second study, of yellow fever vaccine responses in identical twins. That report adds: The T cell response to vaccination in identical twins was reportedly partly convergent and partly personalized.

The sequenced sample consisted of CD8+ T cells sorted from blood. This chain uses TRBV5-1 with TRBJ2-7, with 12 bases lining up with TRBD2. The TCR sequence derives from a woman younger than 30 in good health. In DNA form, the CDR3 reads TGCGCCAGCAGCTGGACTAGCGGGGCCTACGAGCAGTACTTC. It codes for CASSWTSGAYEQYF.